The present T cell receptor (beta chain) was sequenced within a study of blood T cell repertoires in COVID-19. For the study at large: T cells, B-cell-depleted T cells, or PBMCs supplied cDNA or gDNA.

The V end lost 2 bases, the J end lost 8 bases, and 9 bases lay between the germline ends. CDR1 and CDR2 (germline): MGHRA, YSYEKL. The CDR3 is 12 amino acids. Original analysis: Researchers report that nucleated cell counts were estimated from reference gene primer amplification. Sequenced by immunoSEQ multiplex PCR; TCRdb stores in-frame clones only, minus some. Clonal size and the V and J genes are those of that table, whereas D and trimming came from the DNA. The sample includes 270,000 or so clones, about 90% of them seen just once. The chain employs TRBV4-1 and TRBJ1-1; a weak D match, TRBD1 (5 bases). The receptor was derived from a woman in her 30s with COVID-19, enrolled during active disease. Sequenced input: peripheral blood. In DNA form, the CDR3 reads TGCGCCAGCAGCCAAACAGGCGCGGAAGCTTTCTTT. Its protein is CASSQTGAEAFF.